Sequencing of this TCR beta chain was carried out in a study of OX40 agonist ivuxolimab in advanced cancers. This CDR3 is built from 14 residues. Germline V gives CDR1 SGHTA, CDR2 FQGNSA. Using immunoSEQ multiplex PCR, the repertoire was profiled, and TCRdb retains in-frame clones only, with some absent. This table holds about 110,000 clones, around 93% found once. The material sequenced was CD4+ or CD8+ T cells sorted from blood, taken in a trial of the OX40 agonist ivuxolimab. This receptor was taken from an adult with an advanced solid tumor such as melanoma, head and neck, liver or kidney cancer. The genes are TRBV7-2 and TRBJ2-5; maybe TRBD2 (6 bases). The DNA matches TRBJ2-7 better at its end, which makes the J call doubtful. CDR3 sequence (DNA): TGTGCCAGCAGCCCCGTGTGGGGGGCCTACGAGCAGTACTTC. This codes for CASSPVWGAYEQYF.